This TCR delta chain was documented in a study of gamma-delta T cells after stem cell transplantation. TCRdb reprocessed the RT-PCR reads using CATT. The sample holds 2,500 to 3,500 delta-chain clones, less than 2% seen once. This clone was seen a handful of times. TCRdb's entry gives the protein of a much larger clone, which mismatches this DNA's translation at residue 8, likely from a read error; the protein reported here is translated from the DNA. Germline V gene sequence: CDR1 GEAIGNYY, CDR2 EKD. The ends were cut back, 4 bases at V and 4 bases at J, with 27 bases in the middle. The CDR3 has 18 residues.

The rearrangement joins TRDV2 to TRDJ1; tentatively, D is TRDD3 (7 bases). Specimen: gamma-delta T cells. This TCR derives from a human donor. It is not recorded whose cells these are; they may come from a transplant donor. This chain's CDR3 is CACDILGNSGLNDDKLIF. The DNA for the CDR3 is TGTGCCTGTGATATACTGGGGAATAGTGGGCTAAATGACGATAAACTCATCTTT.